The clone carrying this TCR beta chain turned up a few times. Its cognate antigen is unknown. This sample stems from a study of beta chain features in type 1 diabetes. As for the study in general: All of the samples together had some 110 million sorted cells examined.

Regarding the study as a whole: Comparison showed that naive, central memory and Treg TCRB repertoires appeared more similar among patients than among healthy donors.

This CDR3 spans 13 amino acids. Germline V lookup: CDR1 SEHNR, CDR2 FQNEAQ (reference sequence). With 4 bases removed from V and 2 bases from J, the gap between germline ends came to 8 bases. Of the isolated RNA, all was reverse transcribed, and so the sequenced material was expressed TCRB transcripts. Some clones are missing from TCRdb's copy, which holds only in-frame ones; the method was immunoSEQ multiplex PCR. The sample consists of more than 140,000 clones, about a tenth of them appearing once. Sample: central memory CD4+ T cells from blood. The chain uses TRBV7-9 and TRBJ2-5; D not certain. The sequence came from a woman aged 40 to 50 in good health. CDR3 DNA sequence: TGTGCCAGCAGCTCGCAGATACAAGAGACCCAGTACTTC. The encoded protein is CASSSQIQETQYF.